The sequence of this T cell receptor beta chain was determined in a study of blood T cell repertoires in COVID-19. About the study: From the United States, Italy and Spain came samples of acute and convalescent COVID-19.

V was cut by 3 bases and J by 1 base, with 18 bases left in between. The CDR3 totals 17 residues. Germline CDR1 LNHDA, CDR2 SQIVND (reference sequence). Across roughly 25 US areas, participants ranged in age from 18 to 89 years. Per the original methods: Cell counts per sample came from amplifying reference gene primers. This table comes from immunoSEQ multiplex PCR, and its TCRdb copy is limited to in-frame clones, with some not included. D and trimming were read from the DNA, whereas the V and J calls and clone size are those reported in that table. The sample gives around 300,000 clones, roughly 88% of which show up once; about 1% is in the top ten.

The rearrangement uses TRBV19 and TRBJ1-1; no clear D gene. This TCR derives from a young woman who had recovered from COVID-19. The sample consisted of PBMCs or T cells enriched from blood (not recorded which). Written as DNA, the CDR3 is TGTGCCAGTAGTATGTTGCGAATCGGCAGGCCGAACACTGAAGCTTTCTTT. This sequence encodes CASSMLRIGRPNTEAFF.